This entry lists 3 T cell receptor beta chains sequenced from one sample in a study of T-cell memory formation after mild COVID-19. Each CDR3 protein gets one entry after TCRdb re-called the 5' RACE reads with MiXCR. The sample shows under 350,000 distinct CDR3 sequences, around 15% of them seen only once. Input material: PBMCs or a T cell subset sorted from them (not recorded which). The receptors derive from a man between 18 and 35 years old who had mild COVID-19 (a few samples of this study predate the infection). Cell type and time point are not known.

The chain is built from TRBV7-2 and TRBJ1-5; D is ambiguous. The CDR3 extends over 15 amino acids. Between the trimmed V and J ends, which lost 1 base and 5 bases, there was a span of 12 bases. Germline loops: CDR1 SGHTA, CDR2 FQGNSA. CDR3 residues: CASSLDFGDYQPQHF. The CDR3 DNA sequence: TGTGCCAGCAGCTTAGACTTCGGGGATTATCAGCCCCAGCATTTT.

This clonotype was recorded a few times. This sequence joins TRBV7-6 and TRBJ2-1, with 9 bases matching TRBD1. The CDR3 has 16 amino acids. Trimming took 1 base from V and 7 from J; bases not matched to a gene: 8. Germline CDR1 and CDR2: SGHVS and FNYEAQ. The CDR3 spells CASSLETGGRPNEQFF. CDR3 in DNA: TGTGCCAGCAGCTTAGAGACAGGGGGTCGCCCAAATGAGCAGTTCTTC.

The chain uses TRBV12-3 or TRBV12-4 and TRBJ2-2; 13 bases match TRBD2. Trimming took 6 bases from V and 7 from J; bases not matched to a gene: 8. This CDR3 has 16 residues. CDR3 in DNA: TGTGCCAGCAGGTCGACTAGCGGGGGGTTCGGCGGGGAGCTGTTTTTT. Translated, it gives CASRSTSGGFGGELFF.